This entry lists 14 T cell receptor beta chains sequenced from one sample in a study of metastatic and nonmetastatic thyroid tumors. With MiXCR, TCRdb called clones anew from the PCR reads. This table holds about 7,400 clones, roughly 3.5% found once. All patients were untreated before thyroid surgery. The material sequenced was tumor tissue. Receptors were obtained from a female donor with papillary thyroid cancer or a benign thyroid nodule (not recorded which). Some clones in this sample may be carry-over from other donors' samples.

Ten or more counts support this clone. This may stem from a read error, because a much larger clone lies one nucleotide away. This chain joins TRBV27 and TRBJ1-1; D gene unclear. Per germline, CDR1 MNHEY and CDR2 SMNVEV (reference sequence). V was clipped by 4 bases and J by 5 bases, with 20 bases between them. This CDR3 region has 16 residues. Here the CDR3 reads CASSYDLVGKGTEAFF. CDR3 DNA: TGTGCCAGCAGTTATGACCTCGTGGGGAAAGGAACTGAAGCTTTCTTT.

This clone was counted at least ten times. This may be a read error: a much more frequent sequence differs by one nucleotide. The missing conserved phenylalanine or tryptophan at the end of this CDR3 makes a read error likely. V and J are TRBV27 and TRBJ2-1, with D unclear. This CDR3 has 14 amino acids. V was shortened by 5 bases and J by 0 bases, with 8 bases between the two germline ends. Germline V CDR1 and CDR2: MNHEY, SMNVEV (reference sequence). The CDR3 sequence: CASSPLDSYNEQFV. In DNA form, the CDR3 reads TGTGCCAGCAGTCCTCTCGACTCCTACAATGAGCAGTTCGTC.

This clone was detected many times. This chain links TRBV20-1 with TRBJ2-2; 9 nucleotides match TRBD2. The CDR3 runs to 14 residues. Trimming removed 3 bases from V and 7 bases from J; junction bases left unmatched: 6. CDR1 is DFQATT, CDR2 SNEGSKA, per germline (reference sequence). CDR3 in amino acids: CSASIIAGDGELFF. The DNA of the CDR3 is TGCAGTGCTAGTATAATAGCGGGAGACGGGGAGCTGTTTTTT.

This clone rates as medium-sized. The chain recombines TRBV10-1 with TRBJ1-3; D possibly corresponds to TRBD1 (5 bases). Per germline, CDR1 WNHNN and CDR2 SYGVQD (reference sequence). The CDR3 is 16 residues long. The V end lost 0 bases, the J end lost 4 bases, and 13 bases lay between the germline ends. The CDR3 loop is CASSESDSRHGNTIYF. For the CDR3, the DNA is TGCGCCAGCAGTGAGTCCGACAGTCGGCACGGAAACACCATATATTTT.

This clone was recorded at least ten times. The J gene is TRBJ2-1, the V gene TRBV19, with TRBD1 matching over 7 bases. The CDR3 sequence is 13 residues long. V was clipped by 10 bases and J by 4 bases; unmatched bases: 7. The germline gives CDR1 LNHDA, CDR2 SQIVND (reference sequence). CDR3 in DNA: TGTGCCACCCGGGACAGAGGGTACAATGAGCAGTTCTTC. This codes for CATRDRGYNEQFF.

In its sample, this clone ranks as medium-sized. The CDR3, as DNA: TGTGCCAGCAGCCAAGGGCAGCCCCTCACAGATACGCAGTATTTT. It translates to CASSQGQPLTDTQYF. V usage is TRBV3-1 and J usage is TRBJ2-3, with D unclear. Germline V gene data show CDR1 as LGHDT and CDR2 as YNNKEL (reference sequence). V gave up 1 base and J gave up 2 bases, with 10 bases separating them. The CDR3 consists of 15 residues.

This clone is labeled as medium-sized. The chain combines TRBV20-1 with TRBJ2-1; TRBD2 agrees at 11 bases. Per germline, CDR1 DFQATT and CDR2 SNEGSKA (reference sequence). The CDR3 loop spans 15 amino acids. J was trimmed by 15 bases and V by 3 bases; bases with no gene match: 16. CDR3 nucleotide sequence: TGCAGTGCTAGTCCATGGACTAGCGGGCGTGAGGATTGGTTCTTC. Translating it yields CSASPWTSGREDWFF.

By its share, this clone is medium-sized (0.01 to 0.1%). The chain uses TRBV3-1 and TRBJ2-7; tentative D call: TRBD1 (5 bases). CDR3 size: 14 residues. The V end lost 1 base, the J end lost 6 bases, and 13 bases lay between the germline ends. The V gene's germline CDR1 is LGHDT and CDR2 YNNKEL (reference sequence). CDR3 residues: CASSQAARVGEQYF. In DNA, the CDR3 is TGTGCCAGCAGCCAAGCTGCCAGGGTCGGCGAGCAGTACTTC.

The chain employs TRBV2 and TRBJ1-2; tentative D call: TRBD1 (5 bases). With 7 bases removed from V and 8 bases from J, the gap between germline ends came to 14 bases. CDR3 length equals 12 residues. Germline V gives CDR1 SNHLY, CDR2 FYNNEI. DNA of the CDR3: TGTGCCAGCACCGTGCAGGGTCGAGGCTACACCTTC. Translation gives CASTVQGRGYTF. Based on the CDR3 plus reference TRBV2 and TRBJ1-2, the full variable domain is EPEVTQTPSHQVTQMGQEVILRCVPISNHLYFYWYRQILGQKVEFLVSFYNNEISEKSEIFDDQFSVERPDGSNFTLKIRSTKLEDSAMYFCASTVQGRGYTFGSGTRLTVV.

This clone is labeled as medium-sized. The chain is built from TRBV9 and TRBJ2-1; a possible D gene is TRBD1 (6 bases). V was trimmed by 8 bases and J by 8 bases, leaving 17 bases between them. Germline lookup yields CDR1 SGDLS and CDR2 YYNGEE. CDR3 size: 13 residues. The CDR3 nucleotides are TGTGCCAGTTCACTACAGGGCTGGGATGAGCAGTTCTTC. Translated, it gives CASSLQGWDEQFF.

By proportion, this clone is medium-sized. In DNA, the CDR3 is TGTGCCAGCAACCTTCACCGGGCCGGTCTTAATGAAAAACTGTTTTTT. The encoded protein is CASNLHRAGLNEKLFF. The rearrangement uses TRBV6-1 and TRBJ1-4; no reliable D call. Trimming took 7 bases from V and 4 from J, leaving 19 bases between them. CDR1 is MNHNS and CDR2 is SASEGT in the germline V gene. This CDR3 region has 16 residues.

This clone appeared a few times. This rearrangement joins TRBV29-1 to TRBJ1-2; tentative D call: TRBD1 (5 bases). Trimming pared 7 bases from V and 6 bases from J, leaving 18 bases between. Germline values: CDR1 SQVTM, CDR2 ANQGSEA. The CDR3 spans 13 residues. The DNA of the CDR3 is TGCAGCGCTCTAGGCAGGACATCGGATGGCTACACCTTC. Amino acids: CSALGRTSDGYTF.

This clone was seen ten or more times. The CDR3: CASSLGTGAYEQYF. The CDR3 region has the DNA TGTGCCAGCAGCTTAGGAACGGGGGCCTACGAGCAGTACTTC. The rearrangement uses TRBV7-2 and TRBJ2-7; perhaps TRBD2 as D (6 bases). The CDR3 loop spans 14 amino acids. Germline V lookup: CDR1 SGHTA, CDR2 FQGNSA. V lost 1 base and J lost 2, with 9 bases in between.

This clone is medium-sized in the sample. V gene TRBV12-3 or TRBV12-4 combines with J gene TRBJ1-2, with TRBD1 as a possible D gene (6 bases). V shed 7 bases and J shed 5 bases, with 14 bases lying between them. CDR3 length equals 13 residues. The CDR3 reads CASTRQVAYGYTF. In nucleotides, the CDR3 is TGTGCCAGCACGAGACAGGTGGCTTATGGCTACACCTTC.